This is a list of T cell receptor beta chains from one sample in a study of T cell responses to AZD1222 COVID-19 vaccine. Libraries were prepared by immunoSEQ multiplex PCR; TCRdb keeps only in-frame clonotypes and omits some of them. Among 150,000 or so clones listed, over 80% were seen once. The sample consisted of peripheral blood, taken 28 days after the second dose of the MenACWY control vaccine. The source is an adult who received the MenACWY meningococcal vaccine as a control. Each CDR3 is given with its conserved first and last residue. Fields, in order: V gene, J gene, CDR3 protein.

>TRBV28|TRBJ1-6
CASTSSYNSPLHF
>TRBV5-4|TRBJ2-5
CASSLFTGGETQYF
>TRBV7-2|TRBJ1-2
CASSLAWRGDYGYTF
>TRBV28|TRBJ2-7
CASSVLYEQYF
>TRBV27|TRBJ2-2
CASSLIGSGELFF
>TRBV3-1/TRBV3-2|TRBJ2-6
CASSQDWRTSSAGANVLTF
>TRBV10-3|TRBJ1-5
CAISDLSSNQPQHF
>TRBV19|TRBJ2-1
CASSIPGAVSYNEQFF
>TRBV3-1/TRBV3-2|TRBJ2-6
CASSQDLGQDSGANVLTF
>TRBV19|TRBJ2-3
CASSIIDTDTQYF
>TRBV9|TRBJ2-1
CASSESHSKPSSYNEQFF
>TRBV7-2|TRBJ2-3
CASSLAARQGARSDTQYF
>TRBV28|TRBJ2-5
CASSDGLEGETQYF
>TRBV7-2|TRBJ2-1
CASSPWTSAANEQFF
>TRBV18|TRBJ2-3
CASSQWAGEGADTQYF
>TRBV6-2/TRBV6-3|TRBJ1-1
CASSYIGFAEAFF
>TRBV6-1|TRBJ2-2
CASSGRTSGTPRFGELFF
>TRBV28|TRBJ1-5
CASTLRQGANSNQPQHF
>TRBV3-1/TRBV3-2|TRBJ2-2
CASSQPLAGIRDGELFF
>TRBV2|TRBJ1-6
CASSVRRTDSPLHF
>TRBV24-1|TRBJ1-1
CATSGDRGSMNTEAFF
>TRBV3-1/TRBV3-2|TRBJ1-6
CASSQVTGANSPLHF